Below are 14 T cell receptor beta chains sequenced from a single sample in a study of beta chain features in type 1 diabetes. For these TCRs, the target antigens are not known. Whole-study findings and limits: Shorter TCRB CDR3s, moderately but significantly so, marked every one of the four CD4+ subsets in Type 1 diabetes patients.

Expressed TCRB transcripts were sequenced, since all the RNA that had been isolated was reverse transcribed. Some clones are missing from TCRdb's copy, which holds only in-frame ones; the method was immunoSEQ multiplex PCR. The sample includes about 160,000 clones, more than 60% seen only once; the top ten take 0.08% to 0.09%. Sequenced material: naive CD4+ T cells from blood. These receptors were obtained from a man aged 25 to 45 with type 1 diabetes.

The chain links TRBV9 to TRBJ2-5; D is ambiguous. The CDR3 totals 14 residues. The V gene lost 4 bases and the J gene lost 4 bases, with 14 bases spanning the gap. Germline V gives CDR1 SGDLS, CDR2 YYNGEE. The CDR3 here is CASSPLVRRETQYF. The DNA of the CDR3 is TGTGCCAGCAGCCCTTTGGTTAGGCGAGAGACCCAGTACTTC.

The chain has TRBV5-1 and TRBJ2-3; perhaps TRBD1 as D (5 bases). The ends were cut back, 1 base at V and 4 bases at J, with 13 bases in the middle. Per the germline V gene, CDR1 is SGHRS and CDR2 is YFSETQ. The CDR3 runs to 15 residues. The DNA of the CDR3 is TGCGCCAGCAGCTTGCGTGCAGGGATGCCAGATACGCAGTATTTT. Protein sequence: CASSLRAGMPDTQYF.

Concerning this clone: Different DNA sequences within this sample yield the same CDR3. The chain joins TRBV19 to TRBJ2-7; 9 bases align to TRBD1. Trimming at V came to 4 bases and at J to 2 bases, leaving 0 bases not matched to a gene. CDR3 length: 13 residues. The germline V gene encodes CDR1 LNHDA and CDR2 SQIVND (reference sequence). The CDR3 loop reads CASSRTGAYEQYF. The CDR3 nucleotides are TGTGCCAGTAGTAGGACAGGGGCCTACGAGCAGTACTTC.

This clone was seen only a few times. CDR3 bases: TGTGCCACCAGAAGGCTGAACACTGAAGCTTTCTTT. This gives the protein CATRRLNTEAFF. The gene calls are TRBV15 and TRBJ1-1, with unresolved D. CDR3 length: 12 residues. The V end was cut by 6 bases, the J end by 0 bases, with 5 bases between. Per the germline V gene, CDR1 is LNHNV and CDR2 is YYDKDF (reference sequence).

This rearrangement joins TRBV30 to TRBJ2-7; D perhaps matches TRBD2 (5 bases). Deletions cut 2 bases from V and 4 bases from J, with 6 bases between. This CDR3 is built from 11 residues. Germline V gene lookup returns CDR1 GTSNPN and CDR2 SVGIG (reference sequence). CDR3 DNA: TGTGCCTGGAGTAGGGAGTACGAGCAGTACTTC. Amino acids: CAWSREYEQYF.

CDR3 protein: CAWSHGGTGAFF. Written as DNA, the CDR3 is TGTGCCTGGAGTCATGGAGGGACAGGAGCTTTCTTT. This rearrangement joins TRBV30 to TRBJ1-1; 8 nucleotides agree with TRBD1. CDR1 GTSNPN and CDR2 SVGIG come from the germline V gene (reference sequence). The CDR3 has 12 amino acids. Trimming took 2 bases from V and 10 from J; bases not matched to a gene: 6. Full variable domain (missing parts from reference TRBV30 and TRBJ1-1): SQTIHQWPATLVQPVGSPLSLECTVEGTSNPNLYWYRQAAGRGLQLLFYSVGIGQISSEVPQNLSASRPQDRQFILSSKKLLLSDSGFYLCAWSHGGTGAFFGQGTRLTVV.

The rearrangement links TRBV6-6 to TRBJ2-3; D is possibly TRBD1 (5 bases). The CDR3 consists of 12 residues. V lost 6 bases and J lost 6, with 10 bases in between. Germline CDR1 MNHNY, CDR2 SVGAGI (reference sequence). The DNA for the CDR3 is TGTGCCAGCAGCCCCAAGGGGGATACGCAGTATTTT. Residues: CASSPKGDTQYF.

The rearrangement links TRBV7-2 to TRBJ2-3; TRBD2 matches 8 bases. In germline, CDR1 is SGHTA, CDR2 FQGNSA. There are 15 residues in the CDR3. Unmatched junction bases numbered 3, after V lost 1 base and J lost 3 bases. CDR3 loop: CASSLGLARTDTQYF. For the CDR3, the DNA is TGTGCCAGCAGCTTAGGACTAGCGAGGACAGATACGCAGTATTTT. Complete variable domain (other parts from reference TRBV7-2 and TRBJ2-3): GAGVSQSPSNKVTEKGKDVELRCDPISGHTALYWYRQSLGQGLEFLIYFQGNSAPDKSGLPSDRFSAERTGGSVSTLTIQRTQQEDSAVYLCASSLGLARTDTQYFGPGTRLTVL.

The sample holds a few counts of this clone. The genes are TRBV7-9 and TRBJ2-7; TRBD2 might be the D (5 bases). Germline CDR1 SEHNR, CDR2 FQNEAQ (reference sequence). The CDR3 loop spans 15 amino acids. The V end lost 5 bases, the J end lost 3 bases, and 17 bases lay between the germline ends. The CDR3 sequence is CASSKTGIKHYEQYF. CDR3 coding DNA: TGTGCCAGCAGCAAGACCGGGATCAAACACTACGAGCAGTACTTC.

This clone turned up a few times. This rearrangement joins TRBV19 to TRBJ1-6; 8 nucleotides agree with TRBD1. The V gene's germline CDR1 is LNHDA and CDR2 SQIVND (reference sequence). V lost 2 bases, J lost 7 bases, and 1 base stayed unmatched. This CDR3 has 14 residues. CDR3 loop: CASSIWDRNSPLHF. The CDR3 DNA reads as TGTGCCAGTAGTATATGGGACAGGAATTCACCCCTCCACTTT. Variable domain in full (rest from reference TRBV19 and TRBJ1-6): DGGITQSPKYLFRKEGQNVTLSCEQNLNHDAMYWYRQDPGQGLRLIYYSQIVNDFQKGDIAEGYSVSREKKESFPLTVTSAQKNPTAFYLCASSIWDRNSPLHFGNGTRLTVT.

This sequence joins TRBV7-9 and TRBJ1-4; TRBD1 matches 9 bases. The germline CDR1 and CDR2 sequences are SEHNR and FQNEAQ (reference sequence). Trimming cost V 3 bases and J 5 bases; bases outside gene matches: 1. There are 14 residues in the CDR3. The DNA for the CDR3 is TGTGCCAGCAGCTTCGGACAGGGGAATGAAAAACTGTTTTTT. Translated: CASSFGQGNEKLFF.

This rearrangement joins TRBV4-3 to TRBJ2-7; TRBD1 is a possible D gene (5 bases). Germline CDR1 LGHNA, CDR2 YSLEER. Trimming left V 3 bases short and J 1 base short, with 13 bases between. CDR3 size: 15 residues. CDR3 residues: CASSHVGALSYEQYF. In DNA, the CDR3 is TGCGCCAGCAGCCACGTTGGGGCCTTGTCCTACGAGCAGTACTTC.

J is TRBJ1-5 and V is TRBV30; D is unresolved. V lost 0 bases and J 5 bases, leaving 8 bases between the germline ends. This CDR3 has 13 residues. Germline V lookup: CDR1 GTSNPN, CDR2 SVGIG (reference sequence). In DNA, the CDR3 is TGTGCCTGGAGTGTTGGTGGGGATCAGCCCCAGCATTTT. It yields the protein CAWSVGGDQPQHF.

This chain uses TRBV30 with TRBJ1-4; D call uncertain. V lost 6 bases and J 4 bases, leaving 9 bases between the germline ends. Germline V CDR1 and CDR2: GTSNPN, SVGIG (reference sequence). The length of the CDR3 is 12 residues. CDR3 sequence: CACSVRNEKLFF. The CDR3 DNA is TGTGCCTGTTCGGTGCGTAATGAAAAACTGTTTTTT.